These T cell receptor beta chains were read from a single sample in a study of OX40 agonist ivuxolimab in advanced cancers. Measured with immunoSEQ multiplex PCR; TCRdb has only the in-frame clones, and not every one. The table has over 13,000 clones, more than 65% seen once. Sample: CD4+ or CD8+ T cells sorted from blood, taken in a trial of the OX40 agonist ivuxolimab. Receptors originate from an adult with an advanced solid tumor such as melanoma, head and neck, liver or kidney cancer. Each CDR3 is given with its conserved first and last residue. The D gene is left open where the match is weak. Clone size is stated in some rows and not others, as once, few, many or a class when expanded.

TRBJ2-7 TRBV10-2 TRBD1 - CASSLSGTGAVYEQYF TGCGCCAGCAGCCTCTCCGGGACAGGTGCGGTCTACGAGCAGTACTTC
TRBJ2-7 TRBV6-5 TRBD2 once CASSYGLAGSSYEQYF TGTGCCAGCAGTTATGGGCTAGCGGGATCCTCCTACGAGCAGTACTTC
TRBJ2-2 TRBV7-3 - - CASSSSQNTGELFF TGTGCCAGCAGCTCCAGTCAGAACACCGGGGAGCTGTTTTTT
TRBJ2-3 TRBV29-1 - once CSVEDTFFTDTQYF TGCAGCGTTGAAGACACCTTTTTCACAGATACGCAGTATTTT
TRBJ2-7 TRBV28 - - CASSFGTQGYEQYF TGTGCCAGCAGTTTTGGGACGCAGGGCTACGAGCAGTACTTC
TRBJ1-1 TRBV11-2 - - CASSLGQGWTEAFF TGTGCCAGCAGCTTGGGTCAGGGCTGGACTGAAGCTTTCTTT
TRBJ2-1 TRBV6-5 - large CASSLSDGNEQFF TGTGCCAGCAGCCTCTCGGACGGCAATGAGCAGTTCTTC
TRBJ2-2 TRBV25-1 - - CASSEYSLTGELFF TGTGCCAGCAGTGAATACTCGCTCACCGGGGAGCTGTTTTTT
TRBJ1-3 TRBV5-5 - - CASSLAAAQKNTIYF TGTGCCAGCAGCTTGGCCGCAGCCCAAAAAAACACCATATATTTT
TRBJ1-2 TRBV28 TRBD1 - CASKPGQGYYGYTF TGTGCCAGCAAACCGGGACAGGGGTACTATGGCTACACCTTC
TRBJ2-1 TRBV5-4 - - CASSSVSGEQFF TGTGCCAGCAGCTCCGTGTCAGGTGAGCAGTTCTTC
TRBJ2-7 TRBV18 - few CASSPTGTSSYEQYF TGTGCCAGCTCACCCACCGGGACCTCCTCCTACGAGCAGTACTTC
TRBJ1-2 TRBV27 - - CASSFSGAGYTF TGTGCCAGCAGTTTCTCAGGAGCTGGCTACACCTTC
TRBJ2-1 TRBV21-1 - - CASRDNLAHHSDNEQFF TGTGCCAGCAGAGATAACCTAGCACACCATTCCGACAATGAGCAGTTCTTC
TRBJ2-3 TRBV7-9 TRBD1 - CASSPFTGVGTDTQYF TGTGCCAGCAGCCCGTTCACAGGGGTCGGCACAGATACGCAGTATTTT
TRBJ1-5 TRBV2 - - CASRAPLGNQPQHF TGTGCCAGCAGGGCCCCACTTGGTAATCAGCCCCAGCATTTT
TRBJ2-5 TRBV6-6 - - CASSSIRGVGETQYF TGTGCCAGCAGTTCTATTCGAGGGGTTGGAGAGACCCAGTACTTC
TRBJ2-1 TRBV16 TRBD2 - CASSASGTSGYNEQFF TGTGCCAGCAGCGCATCCGGGACTAGCGGATACAATGAGCAGTTCTTC
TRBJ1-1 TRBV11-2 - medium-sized CASSLVRGSEAFF TGTGCCAGCAGCTTAGTTAGGGGGTCTGAAGCTTTCTTT
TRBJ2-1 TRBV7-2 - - CASSLPRDYNEQFF TGTGCCAGCAGCCTACCCAGAGACTACAATGAGCAGTTCTTC
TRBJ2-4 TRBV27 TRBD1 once CASSPRTGYRDIQYF TGTGCCAGCAGTCCCCGGACAGGGTATAGAGACATTCAGTACTTC
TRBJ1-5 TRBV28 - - CASRTDSYNQPQHF TGTGCCAGCAGAACGGACAGCTACAATCAGCCCCAGCATTTT
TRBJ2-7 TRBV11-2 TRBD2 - CASSAAGGDYEQYF TGTGCCAGCAGCGCTGCGGGAGGGGACTACGAGCAGTACTTC
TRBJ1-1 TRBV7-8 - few CASSLWGYTEAFF TGTGCCAGCAGCTTATGGGGCTACACTGAAGCTTTCTTT
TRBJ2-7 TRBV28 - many CASSLHEQYF TGTGCCAGCAGTTTGCACGAGCAGTACTTC
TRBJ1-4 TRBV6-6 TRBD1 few CASSSTGNNEKLFF TGTGCCAGCAGTTCGACAGGGAATAATGAAAAACTGTTTTTT
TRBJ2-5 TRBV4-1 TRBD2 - CASSQDWRLAGEETQYF TGCGCCAGCAGCCAAGATTGGCGGCTAGCGGGAGAGGAGACCCAGTACTTC
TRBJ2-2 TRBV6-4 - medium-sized CASSVEPSNTGELFF TGTGCCAGCAGTGTAGAGCCGTCGAACACCGGGGAGCTGTTTTTT
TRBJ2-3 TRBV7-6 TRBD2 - CASSLVGGRTDTQYF TGTGCCAGCAGCTTAGTTGGCGGGAGGACAGATACGCAGTATTTT
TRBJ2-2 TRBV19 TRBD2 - CASSMRRERVGELFF TGTGCCAGTAGTATGAGGCGGGAGCGAGTCGGGGAGCTGTTTTTT
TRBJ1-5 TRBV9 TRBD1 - CASSAEGQGNQPQHF TGTGCCAGCAGCGCCGAGGGACAGGGCAATCAGCCCCAGCATTTT
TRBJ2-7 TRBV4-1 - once CASSQAVAEVYEQYF TGCGCCAGCAGCCAAGCGGTAGCGGAAGTCTACGAGCAGTACTTC
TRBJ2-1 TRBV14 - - CASSLGTYNEQFF TGTGCCAGCAGCCTCGGGACCTACAATGAGCAGTTCTTC
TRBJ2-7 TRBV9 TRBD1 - CASSVGTGAYEQYF TGTGCCAGCAGCGTAGGGACAGGAGCCTACGAGCAGTACTTC
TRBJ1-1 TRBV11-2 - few CASSPRGQGSTEAFF TGTGCCAGCAGCCCTCGGGGGCAGGGTAGCACTGAAGCTTTCTTT
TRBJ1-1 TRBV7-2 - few CASSFNQAGAHTEAFF TGTGCCAGCAGCTTTAACCAGGCCGGGGCCCACACTGAAGCTTTCTTT
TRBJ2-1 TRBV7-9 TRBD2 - CASSFPAGGSPNEQFF TGTGCCAGCAGCTTTCCAGCGGGAGGGTCCCCCAATGAGCAGTTCTTC
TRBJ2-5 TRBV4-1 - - CASSPSPLETQYF TGCGCCAGCAGCCCAAGTCCCCTGGAGACCCAGTACTTC
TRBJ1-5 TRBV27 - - CASSPLNNQPQHF TGTGCCAGCAGTCCGCTCAACAATCAGCCCCAGCATTTT